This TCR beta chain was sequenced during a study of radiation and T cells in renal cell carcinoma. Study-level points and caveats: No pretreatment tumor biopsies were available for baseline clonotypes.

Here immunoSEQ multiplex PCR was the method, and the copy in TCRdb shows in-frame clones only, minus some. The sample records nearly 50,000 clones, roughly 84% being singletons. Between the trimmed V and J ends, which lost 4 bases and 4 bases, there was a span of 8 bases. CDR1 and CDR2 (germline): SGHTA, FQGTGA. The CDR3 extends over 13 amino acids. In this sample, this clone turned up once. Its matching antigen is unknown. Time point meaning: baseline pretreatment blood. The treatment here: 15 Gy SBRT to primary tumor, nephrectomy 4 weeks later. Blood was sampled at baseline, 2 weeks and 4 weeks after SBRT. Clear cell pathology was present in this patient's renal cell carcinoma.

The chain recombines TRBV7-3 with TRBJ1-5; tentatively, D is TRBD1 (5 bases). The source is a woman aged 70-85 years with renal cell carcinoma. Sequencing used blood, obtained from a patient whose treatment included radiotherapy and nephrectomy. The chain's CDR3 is CASSSEGNQPQHF. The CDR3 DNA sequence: TGTGCCAGCAGCTCAGAGGGGAATCAGCCCCAGCATTTT.